The 21 T cell receptor beta chains below all came from one sample that was sequenced in a study of cytotoxic CD8 clonotypes in ibrutinib-treated CLL. Clones were sequenced by immunoSEQ multiplex PCR, and TCRdb holds only the in-frame ones, with some missing. The profile covers 330,000 or so clones, with about 61% appearing a single time and just under 6.5% taken by the ten largest. Sequences were derived from PBMCs, sampled after 36 months of ibrutinib treatment. The receptors stem from a human donor with chronic lymphocytic leukemia.

The chain is built from TRBV5-1 and TRBJ2-7, with D unresolved. Germline CDR1 is SGHRS and CDR2 is YFSETQ. Between the trimmed V and J ends, which lost 1 base and 3 bases, there was a span of 8 bases. This CDR3 is built from 13 residues. CDR3 sequence: CASSLTENYEQYF. The DNA of the CDR3 is TGCGCCAGCAGCTTGACGGAAAACTACGAGCAGTACTTC.

The chain recombines TRBV30 with TRBJ1-2; tentative D call: TRBD1 (6 bases). The V end was cut by 0 bases, the J end by 1 base, with 18 bases between. The CDR3 spans 17 residues. CDR1 is GTSNPN and CDR2 is SVGIG in the germline V gene (reference sequence). For the CDR3, the DNA is TGTGCCTGGAGTGTACCCAGGGACAACCTTCTTAACTATGGCTACACCTTC. Its translation is CAWSVPRDNLLNYGYTF.

This clone was counted a few times. The chain recombines TRBV11-3 with TRBJ2-7, with D unclear. V lost 6 bases, J lost 0 bases, and 9 bases lay in between. The CDR3 covers 13 residues. Germline-derived CDR1 and CDR2 are SGHNT and YENEEA. The CDR3, as DNA: TGTGCCAGCAGTGCATTATTCTCCTACGAGCAGTACTTC. Protein product: CASSALFSYEQYF.

V is TRBV10-3 and J is TRBJ1-6; D is unresolved. The V end lost 4 bases, the J end lost 7 bases, and 8 bases lay between the germline ends. The CDR3 is made up of 13 amino acids. From germline, CDR1 is ENHRY and CDR2 SYGVKD. CDR3 protein: CAISANVNSPLHF. In DNA form, the CDR3 reads TGTGCCATCAGTGCCAACGTCAATTCACCCCTCCACTTT.

V gene TRBV5-4 combines with J gene TRBJ2-3; D not certain. V lost 3 bases and J 2 bases, leaving 7 bases between the germline ends. The CDR3 consists of 13 residues. CDR1 is SGHNT, CDR2 YYREEE, per germline (reference sequence). In DNA, the CDR3 is TGTGCCAGCAGCTCCGCTCTCACAGATACGCAGTATTTT. This translates into CASSSALTDTQYF. Complete variable domain (other parts from reference TRBV5-4 and TRBJ2-3): ETGVTQSPTHLIKTRGQQVTLRCSSQSGHNTVSWYQQALGQGPQFIFQYYREEENGRGNFPPRFSGLQFPNYSSELNVNALELDDSALYLCASSSALTDTQYFGPGTRLTVL.

The V call is TRBV19, the J call TRBJ2-7; 9 positions agree with TRBD2. CDR1 LNHDA and CDR2 SQIVND come from the germline V gene (reference sequence). The J segment lost 5 bases and the V segment lost 7 bases, leaving 9 bases of the junction unmatched. This CDR3 contains 14 residues. The CDR3 region has the DNA TGTGCCAGTACCCTTAGCGGGAGCGTGCACGAGCAGTACTTC. Its translation: CASTLSGSVHEQYF. Based on the CDR3 plus reference TRBV19 and TRBJ2-7, the full variable domain is DGGITQSPKYLFRKEGQNVTLSCEQNLNHDAMYWYRQDPGQGLRLIYYSQIVNDFQKGDIAEGYSVSREKKESFPLTVTSAQKNPTAFYLCASTLSGSVHEQYFGPGTRLTVT.

The chain recombines TRBV19 with TRBJ2-1; 14 bases match TRBD2. V gave up 8 bases and J gave up 0 bases; unmatched junction bases: 3. Germline V gene lookup returns CDR1 LNHDA and CDR2 SQIVND (reference sequence). The CDR3 loop spans 16 amino acids. CDR3 amino acids: CASRTSGGSSYNEQFF. CDR3 sequence (DNA): TGTGCCAGTCGGACTAGCGGGGGGAGCTCCTACAATGAGCAGTTCTTC.

The rearrangement uses TRBV9 and TRBJ2-7, with TRBD2 as a possible D gene (5 bases). The CDR3 covers 14 residues. Trimming removed 4 bases at V and 4 bases at J, with 15 bases between. Germline CDR1 is SGDLS and CDR2 is YYNGEE. CDR3: CASSPSGRIYEQYF. The DNA of the CDR3 is TGTGCCAGCAGCCCGAGCGGACGGATTTACGAGCAGTACTTC. The full variable domain, with the rest looked up from reference TRBV9 and TRBJ2-7, is DSGVTQTPKHLITATGQRVTLRCSPRSGDLSVYWYQQSLDQGLQFLIQYYNGEERAKGNILERFSAQQFPDLHSELNLSSLELGDSALYFCASSPSGRIYEQYFGPGTRLTVT.

CDR3 nucleotide sequence: TGTGCCAGCAGCGTACGGGGAGCTAGCGGTTCTTACGAGCAGTACTTC. Encoded protein: CASSVRGASGSYEQYF. This chain joins TRBV9 and TRBJ2-7; TRBD2 agrees at 7 bases. Germline lookup yields CDR1 SGDLS and CDR2 YYNGEE. J gave up 4 bases and V 1 base, and 11 bases lay outside the gene matches. The CDR3 spans 16 residues. The full variable domain, with the rest looked up from reference TRBV9 and TRBJ2-7, is DSGVTQTPKHLITATGQRVTLRCSPRSGDLSVYWYQQSLDQGLQFLIQYYNGEERAKGNILERFSAQQFPDLHSELNLSSLELGDSALYFCASSVRGASGSYEQYFGPGTRLTVT.

The chain is built from TRBV11-2 and TRBJ1-1; tentative D call: TRBD1 (6 bases). V lost 0 bases and J lost 4, with 9 bases in between. The germline gives CDR1 SGHAT, CDR2 FQNNGV. This CDR3 contains 14 residues. CDR3 DNA sequence: TGTGCCAGCAGCTTAGAAGGCAGGGGCACTGAAGCTTTCTTT. Its protein is CASSLEGRGTEAFF. Using reference TRBV11-2 and TRBJ1-1 for the parts outside the CDR3, the full variable domain is EAGVAQSPRYKIIEKRQSVAFWCNPISGHATLYWYQQILGQGPKLLIQFQNNGVVDDSQLPKDRFSAERLKGVDSTLKIQPAKLEDSAVYLCASSLEGRGTEAFFGQGTRLTVV.

V gene TRBV27 combines with J gene TRBJ2-7; D is perhaps TRBD1 or TRBD2 (5 bases each). This CDR3 comprises 15 residues. Germline loops: CDR1 MNHEY, CDR2 SMNVEV (reference sequence). V gave up 5 bases and J gave up 0 bases, with 14 bases separating them. The CDR3 sequence is CASSPDRDLSYEQYF. As DNA, the CDR3 is TGTGCCAGCAGTCCAGACCGGGACCTCTCCTACGAGCAGTACTTC.

This chain joins TRBV4-3 and TRBJ2-1; 13 bases match TRBD2. CDR1 is LGHNA and CDR2 is YSLEER in the germline V gene. The ends lost 0 bases at V and 8 bases at J; junction bases unmatched: 19. This CDR3 spans 21 amino acids. The CDR3, as DNA: TGCGCCAGCAGCCAAGAGGGTACTCTAACTAGCGGGAGGGCCAATATCCATGAGCAGTTCTTC. Translated, it gives CASSQEGTLTSGRANIHEQFF.

V usage is TRBV4-2 and J usage is TRBJ1-6; the match to TRBD1 covers 7 bases. The CDR3 consists of 17 residues. V dropped 2 bases and J dropped 0; count of bases not matched to a gene: 4. Looked up from germline, CDR1 is LGHNA and CDR2 is YNFKEQ. The CDR3 region is CASSQRAGGSYNSPLHF. In DNA, the CDR3 is TGTGCCAGCAGCCAACGAGCAGGGGGCTCCTATAATTCACCCCTCCACTTT.

V and J are TRBV7-6 and TRBJ2-7; D may be TRBD1 (6 bases). V dropped 1 base and J dropped 3 bases, with 13 bases sitting between them. The CDR3 covers 15 residues. Looked up from germline, CDR1 is SGHVS and CDR2 is FNYEAQ. CDR3 bases: TGTGCCAGCAGCTTAGAGGCGGACAGATTCTACGAGCAGTACTTC. Translation gives CASSLEADRFYEQYF.

V and J are TRBV27 and TRBJ1-5; TRBD1 matches 7 bases. CDR1 and CDR2 (germline): MNHEY, SMNVEV (reference sequence). The V segment lost 6 bases and the J segment 0 bases; nucleotides outside the gene matches: 11. This CDR3 contains 17 residues. The CDR3 region has the DNA TGTGCCAGCAGCCAGACAGGGCCCACCTATAGCAATCAGCCCCAGCATTTT. Translating gives CASSQTGPTYSNQPQHF.

The CDR3 region is CASSQTATYNSPLHF. CDR3 nucleotide sequence: TGCGCCAGCAGCCAAACAGCGACGTATAATTCACCCCTCCACTTT. The chain employs TRBV4-1 and TRBJ1-6; D is uncertain. CDR3 length: 15 residues. Germline lookup yields CDR1 MGHRA and CDR2 YSYEKL. V lost 2 bases and J lost 4, with 9 bases in between.

The chain uses TRBV27 and TRBJ2-1, with 7 positions matching TRBD2. The length of the CDR3 is 15 residues. The trim removed 0 bases at V and 3 bases at J, leaving 2 bases unmatched. Germline V lookup: CDR1 MNHEY, CDR2 SMNVEV (reference sequence). In DNA form, the CDR3 reads TGTGCCAGCAGTTTATCGGGGGGGGACTACAATGAGCAGTTCTTC. Its translation: CASSLSGGDYNEQFF.

The gene calls are TRBV18 and TRBJ2-7; the match to TRBD1 covers 12 bases. The length of the CDR3 is 15 residues. V shed 6 bases, J shed 4 bases, and the junction held 7 bases outside the gene matches. CDR1 and CDR2 (germline): KGHSH, LQKENI. CDR3 sequence reads: CASSRPGQGAYEQYF. Written as DNA, the CDR3 is TGTGCCAGCTCTCGTCCGGGACAGGGGGCGTACGAGCAGTACTTC.

The chain has TRBV5-4 and TRBJ2-5; 8 bases map to TRBD1. This CDR3 comprises 15 residues. Germline V gene sequence: CDR1 SGHNT, CDR2 YYREEE (reference sequence). V gave up 4 bases and J gave up 4 bases; unmatched junction bases: 9. The CDR3 DNA reads TGTGCCAGCAGCCGCCGCACAGACAGGGGAGAGACCCAGTACTTC. It encodes CASSRRTDRGETQYF.

The chain employs TRBV6-5 and TRBJ2-3, with D possibly called TRBD1 or TRBD2 (5 bases each). The V end lost 6 bases, the J end lost 1 base, and 8 bases lay between the germline ends. The CDR3 spans 13 residues. From germline, CDR1 is MNHEY and CDR2 SVGAGI. The CDR3 loop reads CASSRDRTDTQYF. As DNA, the CDR3 is TGTGCCAGCAGCCGGGACCGCACAGATACGCAGTATTTT.

J is TRBJ2-7 and V is TRBV7-9; D is perhaps TRBD2 (5 bases). Trimming shortened V by 5 bases and J by 2 bases, and 16 bases separated the two germline ends. CDR1 and CDR2 (germline): SEHNR, FQNEAQ (reference sequence). The CDR3 is 15 residues long. CDR3 DNA: TGTGCCAGCAGCCGCGGAGGACTCGAGACCTACGAGCAGTACTTC. Residues: CASSRGGLETYEQYF.